The clone carrying this T cell receptor (beta chain) was recorded at least ten times. The source of the sample is a study of neurological immune-mediated disorders. With 10-nucleotide random UMIs included, cDNA was synthesized by 5'RACE. Via MiXCR, TCRdb re-called the 5' RACE reads, giving one row per CDR3 protein. The data hold about 59,000 distinct CDR3 sequences, with roughly 3.3% observed a single time. CDR1 SEHNR and CDR2 FQNEAQ come from the germline V gene (reference sequence). V was cut by 4 bases and J by 9 bases, with 7 bases left in between. The CDR3 runs 11 residues. The source is a woman in her twenties or thirties with multiple sclerosis. Sequenced sample: PBMCs. V is TRBV7-9 and J is TRBJ2-1; D call uncertain. Here the CDR3 DNA reads TGTGCCAGCAGCTCGCGCACTGAGCAGTTCTTC. It encodes CASSSRTEQFF.